This is a list of T cell receptor beta chains from one sample in a study of T cells in Graves' hyperthyroidism and ophthalmopathy. Using its own MiXCR run on the multiplex PCR reads, TCRdb lists one record per CDR3 protein. Of about 610,000 distinct CDR3 sequences detected, 46% appear once; the ten largest clones hold more than 7.5%. Sequencing was carried out using peripheral blood or thyroid tissue (not recorded which). The source of these receptors is a woman under 30 with Graves' hyperthyroidism. CDR3s include the opening cysteine and the closing phenylalanine or tryptophan. D genes are given only for firm matches. A clone size is listed for some rows: how often the clone was seen (once, few, many), or a class if it is expanded.

d_call,v_call,clone_size,j_call,cdr3_nt,cdr3_aa
.,TRBV10-2,many,TRBJ2-5,TGCGCCAGCAGTGAGTCTTGGGGGAGGAACCAAGAGACCCAGTACTTC,CASSESWGRNQETQYF
TRBD2,TRBV12-3/TRBV12-4,few,TRBJ2-2,TGTGCCAGCAGATCTAGCGGGAGGAACACCGGGGAGCTGTTTTTT,CASRSSGRNTGELFF
TRBD1,TRBV5-8,many,TRBJ1-1,TGTGCCAGCAGCCTCGGGACAGGGGGCTTTGGAGCTTTCTTT,CASSLGTGGFGAFF
.,TRBV30,.,TRBJ1-4,TGTGCCTGGAGTCCGTACCTTCGGGGACCGATCAATGAAAAACTGTTTTTT,CAWSPYLRGPINEKLFF
TRBD1,TRBV19,.,TRBJ2-3,TGTGCCACCGCGATTGGGCTATCGGGACAGAAGGGAGATACGCAGTATTTT,CATAIGLSGQKGDTQYF
TRBD2,TRBV7-3,many,TRBJ2-6,TGTGCCAGCAGCCGAAATCCTAGCGGGCCATGGACCCCCTCTGGGGCCAACGTCCTGACTTTC,CASSRNPSGPWTPSGANVLTF
.,TRBV2,many,TRBJ1-6,TGTGCCAGCAGTGTGACGACAGCCAATTCACCCCTCCACTTT,CASSVTTANSPLHF
TRBD2,TRBV7-8,many,TRBJ2-2,TGTGCCAGCAGCCTCCGACTAGCGAGCACCGGGGAGCTGTTTTTT,CASSLRLASTGELFF
.,TRBV2,many,TRBJ2-7,TGTGCCAGCAGGGCGGGATCCTTCTACGAGCAGTACTTC,CASRAGSFYEQYF
.,TRBV5-1,few,TRBJ2-3,TGCGCCAGCAGCCACCTGCCTAGCGCTGATACGCAGTATTTT,CASSHLPSADTQYF
.,TRBV29-1,.,TRBJ1-5,TGCAGCGGTTACGGGGGCAGCGTCTTTCAGCCCCAGCATTTT,CSGYGGSVFQPQHF
.,TRBV12-5,.,TRBJ1-4,TGTGCTAGTGGTTTGGTTCGACAGCCCGACCGAACTAATGAAAAACTGTTTTTT,CASGLVRQPDRTNEKLFF
.,TRBV20-1,many,TRBJ1-2,TGCAGTGCTAGAGATTTACCCACGAACTATGGCTACACCTTC,CSARDLPTNYGYTF
.,TRBV12-5,.,TRBJ1-1,TGTGCTAGTGGTTTAGGGGTCGCCACTGAAGCTTTCTTT,CASGLGVATEAFF
TRBD2,TRBV4-3,.,TRBJ2-1,TGCGCCAGCAGCGATGACGGGAGGGTTTACAATGAGCAGTTCTTC,CASSDDGRVYNEQFF
.,TRBV5-1,many,TRBJ2-2,TGCGCCAGCAGCTTGAGGACGAACACCGGGGAGCTGTTTTTT,CASSLRTNTGELFF
.,TRBV12-3/TRBV12-4,.,TRBJ1-1,TGTGCCAGCACCTGGACGGTGGATACTGAAGCTTTCTTT,CASTWTVDTEAFF
TRBD2,TRBV29-1,many,TRBJ2-5,TGCAGCGTTTTTAGCGGGAGGGAAGAGACCCAGTACTTC,CSVFSGREETQYF
TRBD2,TRBV12-3/TRBV12-4,.,TRBJ2-7,TGTGCCAGCAGTTTAGAGGCTAGCGGGAGGGACTACGAGCAGTACTTC,CASSLEASGRDYEQYF
.,TRBV7-2,once,TRBJ2-7,TGTGCCAGCAGCTTAAAGGCGGGCGAGCAGTACTTC,CASSLKAGEQYF
TRBD2,TRBV29-1,.,TRBJ2-7,TGCAGCGTTGCGACTAGCGGGAGGGCCATCTACGAGCAGTACTTC,CSVATSGRAIYEQYF
.,TRBV7-9,.,TRBJ1-4,TGTGCCAGCAGCTTAGCGGGAGTCACAGATGAAAAACTGTTTTTT,CASSLAGVTDEKLFF
.,TRBV19,.,TRBJ1-2,TGTGCCATTCCGGGAAACTATGGCTACACCTTC,CAIPGNYGYTF
TRBD1,TRBV29-1,many,TRBJ1-4,TGCAGCGTTGGGACAGGGACCGGTGAAAAACTGTTTTTT,CSVGTGTGEKLFF
TRBD1,TRBV7-9,many,TRBJ2-5,TGTGCCAGCAGCTTAGTGGGACAGCCTACTGAAGAGACCCAGTACTTC,CASSLVGQPTEETQYF
.,TRBV14,many,TRBJ1-6,TGTGCCAGCAGCCCTCAGGGACCTTGGGGTTCACCCCTCCACTTT,CASSPQGPWGSPLHF
.,TRBV7-9,many,TRBJ2-2,TGTGCCAGCAGCCGTGGCTGGGCTGGGTCGACCGGGGAGCTGTTTTTT,CASSRGWAGSTGELFF
TRBD1,TRBV29-1,.,TRBJ1-5,TGCAGCGCCTCCTACGGGACAGGACCCAATCAGCCCCAGCATTTT,CSASYGTGPNQPQHF
.,TRBV12-3/TRBV12-4,many,TRBJ1-3,TGTGCCACCTCGACACATGGAGGCTCGGGAAACACCATATATTTT,CATSTHGGSGNTIYF
.,TRBV10-2,.,TRBJ2-1,TGTGCCAGCAGCCCGATCGGTTTCACGAATGAGCAGTTCTTC,CASSPIGFTNEQFF
.,TRBV29-1,.,TRBJ1-2,TGCAGCTTAGTGGGGGGAGATGACTATGGCTACACCTTC,CSLVGGDDYGYTF
TRBD1,TRBV7-2,many,TRBJ2-7,TGTGCCAGCAGCTACGGGACAGAATACTACGAGCAGTACTTC,CASSYGTEYYEQYF
TRBD1,TRBV20-1,many,TRBJ1-1,TGCAGTGCTAGAGATCCTCAAGGACAGGGTTCTGAAGCTTTCTTT,CSARDPQGQGSEAFF
TRBD2,TRBV15,.,TRBJ2-5,TGTGCCACCAGCAGCTCCCTAGCGGGAGGAGAAGAGACCCAGTACTTC,CATSSSLAGGEETQYF
TRBD2,TRBV29-1,few,TRBJ2-7,TGCAGCGTTGAGACTAGCGGGATAGGGGACGAGCAGTACTTC,CSVETSGIGDEQYF
.,TRBV7-9,few,TRBJ2-3,TGTGCCAGCAGCTTTGGACGCACAGATACGCAGTATTTT,CASSFGRTDTQYF
.,TRBV24-1,few,TRBJ2-1,TGTGCCACCAGTGATTTAGGGCCCGGAAGGTCCTACAATGAGCAGTTCTTC,CATSDLGPGRSYNEQFF
TRBD2,TRBV20-1,many,TRBJ2-7,TGCAGTGCTAGAGTAGCTAGCGGGGTCTCCTACGAGCAGTACTTC,CSARVASGVSYEQYF
.,TRBV24-1,many,TRBJ2-2,TGTGCCACCAGTCCGGGAGCGGACACCGGGGAGCTGTTTTTT,CATSPGADTGELFF
TRBD2,TRBV2,many,TRBJ2-5,TGTGCCACCAGAAGACTAGCGGGAGATGAGACCCAGTACTTC,CATRRLAGDETQYF
.,TRBV20-1,.,TRBJ1-2,TGCAGTGCTAGAGCCGTCGAAATCTATGGCTACACCTTC,CSARAVEIYGYTF
.,TRBV24-1,few,TRBJ2-5,TGTGCCACTGTCACGGGAGAGACCCAGTACTTC,CATVTGETQYF
.,TRBV7-3,.,TRBJ2-1,TGTGCCAGCAGCCCCACCCAGGACAATGAGCAGTTCTTC,CASSPTQDNEQFF
TRBD1,TRBV30,few,TRBJ1-5,TGTGCCTGGAAACAGGGGGCAGGTCAGCCCCAGCATTTT,CAWKQGAGQPQHF
TRBD1,TRBV7-3,once,TRBJ2-6,TGTGCCAGCAGCTTCGGGACAGGGCCCGGGGCCAACGTCCTGACTTTC,CASSFGTGPGANVLTF
.,TRBV24-1,.,TRBJ1-1,TGTGCCACCAGCAGCCACGATGGGACGAACACTGAAGCTTTCTTT,CATSSHDGTNTEAFF
TRBD2,TRBV7-9,many,TRBJ2-5,TGTGCCAGCAGAACGACTAGCAGCCGGGAGACCCAGTACTTC,CASRTTSSRETQYF
TRBD1,TRBV10-3,.,TRBJ2-5,TGTGCCATCAGGGACAGGGGTCAAGAGACCCAGTACTTC,CAIRDRGQETQYF
.,TRBV4-1,.,TRBJ1-1,TGCGCCAGCAGCCGTGGCGTAGGGGTCGACACTGAAGCTTTCTTT,CASSRGVGVDTEAFF
.,TRBV2,.,TRBJ1-2,TGTGCCAGCAGTGCTACTAGACCAGGGTTGGGCGGAGGCTACACCTTC,CASSATRPGLGGGYTF
.,TRBV29-1,many,TRBJ1-4,TGCAGCGTTGGCACTGGACCGGGTAGACTGTTTTTT,CSVGTGPGRLFF
.,TRBV4-1,.,TRBJ1-2,TGCGCCAGCAGCCAGTCCGTCCTTAGGAGCTATGGCTACACCTTC,CASSQSVLRSYGYTF
.,TRBV5-1,many,TRBJ2-7,TGCGCCAGCGGGCTGAGCTCCTACGAGCAGTACTTC,CASGLSSYEQYF
.,TRBV20-1,many,TRBJ2-5,TGCAGTGCTAGAGGACTAGGAGAGACCCAGTACTTC,CSARGLGETQYF
TRBD1,TRBV20-1,many,TRBJ1-2,TGCAGTGCTCCGCAGGGGGTTGGCTACACCTTC,CSAPQGVGYTF
TRBD2,TRBV29-1,many,TRBJ2-7,TGCAGCGTTGAAGCCACTGCGGGCGGGAGGGGCGTCGAGCAGTACTTC,CSVEATAGGRGVEQYF
.,TRBV12-3/TRBV12-4,many,TRBJ2-2,TGTGCCAGCAGTTTCGGCTCCCCCGGGGAGCTGTTTTTT,CASSFGSPGELFF